The present T cell receptor (beta chain) was sequenced within a study of blood T cell repertoires in COVID-19. Study-wide context: PBMCs, B-cell-depleted T cells, or T cells provided the cDNA or gDNA that made up the material.

Individuals aged roughly 18 to 90 years were recruited from some 26 US areas. Cohort assignment relied on participant-reported clinical history. Cohort 3 recovered donors had two negative PCRs, clearance, or symptom resolution. Trimming cost V 4 bases and J 2 bases; bases outside gene matches: 4. Germline-derived CDR1 and CDR2 are MDHEN and SYDVKM. The CDR3 runs to 16 residues. Clones were sequenced by immunoSEQ multiplex PCR, and TCRdb holds only the in-frame ones, with some missing. Of about 200,000 clones detected, around 90% appear once; the ten largest clones hold approximately 2.4%. This clonotype was sampled from a woman aged 30 to 39 who had recovered from COVID-19. Sequenced input: PBMCs or T cells enriched from blood (not recorded which). V is TRBV28 and J is TRBJ2-1; 11 bases line up with TRBD2. This chain's CDR3 is CASSSSTSGTYNEQFF. CDR3 nucleotides: TGTGCCAGCAGTTCCTCGACTAGCGGGACCTACAATGAGCAGTTCTTC.